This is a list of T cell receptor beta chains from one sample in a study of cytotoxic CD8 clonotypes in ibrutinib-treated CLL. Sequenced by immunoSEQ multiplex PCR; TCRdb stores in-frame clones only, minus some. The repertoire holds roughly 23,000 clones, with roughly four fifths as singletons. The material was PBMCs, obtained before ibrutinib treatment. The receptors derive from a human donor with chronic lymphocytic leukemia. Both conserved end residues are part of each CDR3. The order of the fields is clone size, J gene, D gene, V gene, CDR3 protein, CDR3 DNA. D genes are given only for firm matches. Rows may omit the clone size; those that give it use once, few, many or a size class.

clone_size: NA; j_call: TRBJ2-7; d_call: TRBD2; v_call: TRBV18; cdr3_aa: CASSLTGGTYEQYF; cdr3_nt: TGTGCCAGCTCACTTACGGGGGGGACCTACGAGCAGTACTTC
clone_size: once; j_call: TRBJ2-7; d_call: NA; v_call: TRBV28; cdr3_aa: CASSQGSYEQYF; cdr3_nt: TGTGCCTCGTCTCAAGGGTCGTACGAGCAGTACTTC
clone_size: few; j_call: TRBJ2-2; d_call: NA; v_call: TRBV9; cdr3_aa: CASSVHREGGPGELFF; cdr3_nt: TGTGCCAGCAGCGTGCATAGAGAAGGGGGTCCCGGGGAGCTGTTTTTT
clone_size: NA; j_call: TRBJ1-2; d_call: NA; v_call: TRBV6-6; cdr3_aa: CASSADGYTF; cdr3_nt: TGTGCCAGCAGCGCGGATGGCTACACCTTC
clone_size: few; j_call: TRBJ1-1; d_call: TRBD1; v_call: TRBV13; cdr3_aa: CASRNDRENTEAFF; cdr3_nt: TGTGCCAGCAGGAACGACAGGGAGAACACTGAAGCTTTCTTT
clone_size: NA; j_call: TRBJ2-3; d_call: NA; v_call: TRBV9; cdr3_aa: CASSSGGGRTDTQYF; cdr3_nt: TGTGCCAGCAGCTCCGGAGGGGGCCGAACAGATACGCAGTATTTT
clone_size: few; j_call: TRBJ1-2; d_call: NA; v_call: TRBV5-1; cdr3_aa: CASSLSGLPYGYTF; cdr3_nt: TGCGCCAGCAGCCTGTCGGGGCTGCCCTATGGCTACACCTTC
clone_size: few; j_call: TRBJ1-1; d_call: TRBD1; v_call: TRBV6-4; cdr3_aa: CASSDVPGQGAAEAFF; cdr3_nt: TGTGCCAGCAGTGACGTTCCGGGACAGGGGGCCGCTGAAGCTTTCTTT
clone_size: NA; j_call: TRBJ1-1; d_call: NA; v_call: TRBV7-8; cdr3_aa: CASSLVVGSNTEAFF; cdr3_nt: TGTGCCAGCAGCTTAGTTGTGGGATCAAACACTGAAGCTTTCTTT
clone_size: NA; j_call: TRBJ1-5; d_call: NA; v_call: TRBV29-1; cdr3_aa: CSIQEGGSNQPQHF; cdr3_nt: TGCAGCATCCAAGAGGGAGGGAGCAATCAGCCCCAGCATTTT
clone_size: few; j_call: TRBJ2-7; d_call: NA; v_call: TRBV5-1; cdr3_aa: CASSLRDDYEQYF; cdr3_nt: TGCGCCAGTAGCCTCCGGGACGACTACGAGCAGTACTTC
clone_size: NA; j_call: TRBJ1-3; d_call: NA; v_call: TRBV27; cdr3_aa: CASSFRGAGNTIYF; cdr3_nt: TGTGCCAGCAGTTTCAGAGGGGCAGGAAACACCATATATTTT
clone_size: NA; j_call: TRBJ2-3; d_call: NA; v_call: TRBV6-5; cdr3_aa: CASSYSISGAARQYF; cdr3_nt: TGTGCCAGCAGTTACTCGATTTCCGGGGCTGCAAGGCAGTATTTT
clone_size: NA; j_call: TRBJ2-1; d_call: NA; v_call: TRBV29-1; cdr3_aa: CSVRGNEQFF; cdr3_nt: TGCAGCGTTCGGGGGAATGAGCAGTTCTTC
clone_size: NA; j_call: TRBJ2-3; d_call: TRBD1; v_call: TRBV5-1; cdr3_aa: CASSPTGQAGTDTQYF; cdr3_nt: TGCGCCAGCAGCCCAACCGGACAGGCGGGCACAGATACGCAGTATTTT
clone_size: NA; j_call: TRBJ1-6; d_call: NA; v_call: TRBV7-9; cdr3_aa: CASSFQAALHF; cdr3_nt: TGTGCCAGCAGCTTTCAGGCAGCCCTCCACTTT
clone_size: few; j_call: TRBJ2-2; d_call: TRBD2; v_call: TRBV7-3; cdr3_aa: CASALLAANTGELFF; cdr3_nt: TGTGCCAGCGCGCTACTAGCGGCCAACACCGGGGAGCTGTTTTTT
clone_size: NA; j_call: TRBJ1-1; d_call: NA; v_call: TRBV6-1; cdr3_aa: CASRSLGMGNTEAFF; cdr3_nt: TGTGCCAGCAGATCGTTGGGGATGGGAAACACTGAAGCTTTCTTT
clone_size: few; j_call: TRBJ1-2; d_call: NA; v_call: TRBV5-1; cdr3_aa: CASFLQGDYGYTF; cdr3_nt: TGCGCCAGCTTCCTACAGGGCGACTATGGCTACACCTTC
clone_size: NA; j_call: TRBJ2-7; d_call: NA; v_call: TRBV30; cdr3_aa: CAWSVWLADLSYEQYF; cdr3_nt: TGTGCCTGGAGTGTGTGGCTAGCCGACCTCAGCTACGAGCAGTACTTC
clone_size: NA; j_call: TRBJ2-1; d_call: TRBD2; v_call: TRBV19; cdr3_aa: CASSPSGSGRFNEQFF; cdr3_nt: TGTGCCAGTAGTCCCAGCGGTAGCGGGAGATTCAATGAGCAGTTCTTC
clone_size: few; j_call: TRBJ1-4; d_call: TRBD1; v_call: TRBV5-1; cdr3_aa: CASSLLTGYNEKLFF; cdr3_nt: TGCGCCAGCAGCCTTCTGACAGGGTATAATGAAAAACTGTTTTTT
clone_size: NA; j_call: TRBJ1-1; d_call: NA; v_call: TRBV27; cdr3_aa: CASSLSQIMNTEAFF; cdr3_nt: TGTGCCAGCAGTTTATCGCAGATAATGAACACTGAAGCTTTCTTT
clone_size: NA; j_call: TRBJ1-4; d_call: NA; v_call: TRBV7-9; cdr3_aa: CASTLVYEKLFF; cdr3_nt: TGTGCCAGCACCCTGGTATACGAAAAACTGTTTTTT
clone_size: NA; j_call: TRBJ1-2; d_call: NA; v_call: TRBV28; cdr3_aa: CASSGAWGYTF; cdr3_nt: TGTGCCAGCAGCGGGGCCTGGGGCTACACCTTC
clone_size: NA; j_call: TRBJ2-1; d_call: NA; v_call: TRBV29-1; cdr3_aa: CSVEEGSYNEQFF; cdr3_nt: TGCAGCGTTGAAGAGGGGTCCTACAATGAGCAGTTCTTC
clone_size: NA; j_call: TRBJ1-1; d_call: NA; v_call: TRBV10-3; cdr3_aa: CAIGEKGTTEAFF; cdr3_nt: TGTGCCATCGGGGAAAAGGGGACCACTGAAGCTTTCTTT
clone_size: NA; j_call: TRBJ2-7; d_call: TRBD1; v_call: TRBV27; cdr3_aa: CASSLGTGLSYEQYF; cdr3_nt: TGTGCCAGCAGTCTCGGGACAGGGCTATCCTACGAGCAGTACTTC
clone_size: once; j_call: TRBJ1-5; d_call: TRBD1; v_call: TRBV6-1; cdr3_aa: CASSGQGAVRGQPQHF; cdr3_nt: TGTGCCAGCAGTGGACAGGGGGCGGTGCGGGGTCAGCCCCAGCATTTT
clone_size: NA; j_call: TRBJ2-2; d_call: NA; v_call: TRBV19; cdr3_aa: CATLDVGELFF; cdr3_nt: TGTGCCACACTGGACGTCGGGGAGCTGTTTTTT
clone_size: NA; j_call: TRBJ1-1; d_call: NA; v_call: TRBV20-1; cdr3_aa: CTAGMNTEAFF; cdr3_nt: TGCACCGCTGGGATGAACACTGAAGCTTTCTTT
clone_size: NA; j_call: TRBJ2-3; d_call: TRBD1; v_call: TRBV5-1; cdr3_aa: CASSLNPTGGDTQYF; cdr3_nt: TGCGCCAGCAGCCTAAATCCGACAGGGGGAGATACGCAGTATTTT
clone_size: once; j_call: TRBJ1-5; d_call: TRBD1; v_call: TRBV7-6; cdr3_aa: CATLQGGQPQHF; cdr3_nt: TGTGCCACATTACAGGGGGGTCAGCCCCAGCATTTT
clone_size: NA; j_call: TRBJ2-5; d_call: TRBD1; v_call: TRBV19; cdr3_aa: CASSLDRGGETQYF; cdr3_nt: TGTGCCAGTAGTTTGGACAGGGGTGGGGAGACCCAGTACTTC
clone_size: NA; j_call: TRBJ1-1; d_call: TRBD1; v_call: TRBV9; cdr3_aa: CASGGQVLNTEAFF; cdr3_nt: TGTGCCAGCGGGGGACAGGTCCTGAACACTGAAGCTTTCTTT
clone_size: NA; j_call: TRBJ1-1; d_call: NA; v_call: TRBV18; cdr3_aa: CASSPGKVEAFF; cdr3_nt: TGTGCCAGCTCACCGGGCAAGGTTGAAGCTTTCTTT
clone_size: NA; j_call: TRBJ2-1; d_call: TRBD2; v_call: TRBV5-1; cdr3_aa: CASSSLAGLNGEQFF; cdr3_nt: TGCGCCAGCAGCTCACTAGCGGGGCTTAATGGTGAGCAGTTCTTC
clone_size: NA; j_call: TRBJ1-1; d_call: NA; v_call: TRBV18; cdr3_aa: CASSSTSRRNTEAFF; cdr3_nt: TGTGCCAGCTCTTCTACCTCTCGCAGGAACACTGAAGCTTTCTTT
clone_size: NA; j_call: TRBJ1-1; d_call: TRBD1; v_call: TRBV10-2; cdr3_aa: CASSGQDRGKTEAFF; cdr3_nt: TGCGCCAGCAGTGGGCAGGACAGGGGGAAGACTGAAGCTTTCTTT
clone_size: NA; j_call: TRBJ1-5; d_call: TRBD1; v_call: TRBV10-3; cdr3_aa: CAISEQGKGGNQPQHF; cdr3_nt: TGTGCCATCAGTGAACAGGGGAAGGGGGGTAATCAGCCCCAGCATTTT
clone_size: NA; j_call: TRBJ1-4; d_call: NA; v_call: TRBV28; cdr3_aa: CASRPPRENEKLFF; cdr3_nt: TGTGCCAGCAGGCCACCCAGGGAAAACGAAAAACTGTTTTTT
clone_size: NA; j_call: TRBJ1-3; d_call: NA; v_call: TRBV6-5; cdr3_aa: CASSYSDRGNTIYF; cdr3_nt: TGTGCCAGCAGTTACTCTGATCGTGGAAACACCATATATTTT
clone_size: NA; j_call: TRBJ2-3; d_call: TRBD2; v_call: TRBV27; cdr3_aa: CASNPLAGVFPDTQYF; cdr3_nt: TGTGCCAGCAACCCACTAGCGGGAGTGTTCCCAGATACGCAGTATTTT
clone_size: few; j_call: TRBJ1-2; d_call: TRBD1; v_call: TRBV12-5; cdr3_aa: CASGRDSAWGYTF; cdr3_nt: TGTGCTAGTGGCCGGGACAGCGCTTGGGGCTACACCTTC
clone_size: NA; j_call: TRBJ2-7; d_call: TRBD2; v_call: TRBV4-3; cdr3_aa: CASSQEWREGYEQYF; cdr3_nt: TGCGCCAGCAGCCAAGAGTGGCGGGAGGGCTACGAGCAGTACTTC
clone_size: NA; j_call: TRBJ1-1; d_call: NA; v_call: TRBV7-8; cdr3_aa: CASSLAQGEAFF; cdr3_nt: TGTGCCAGCAGCTTAGCGCAGGGTGAAGCTTTCTTT
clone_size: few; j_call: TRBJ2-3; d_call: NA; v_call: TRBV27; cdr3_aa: CASSIQRGPPTDTQYF; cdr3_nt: TGTGCCAGCAGTATACAGCGCGGGCCTCCGACAGATACGCAGTATTTT
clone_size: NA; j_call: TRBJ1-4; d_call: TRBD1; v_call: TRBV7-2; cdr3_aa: CASSRDSTNEKLFF; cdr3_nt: TGTGCCAGCAGCCGGGACAGTACTAATGAAAAACTGTTTTTT
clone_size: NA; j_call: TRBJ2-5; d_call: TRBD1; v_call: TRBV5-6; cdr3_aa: CASSLYQGAVGETQYF; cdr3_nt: TGTGCCAGCAGCTTGTATCAGGGGGCAGTTGGTGAGACCCAGTACTTC
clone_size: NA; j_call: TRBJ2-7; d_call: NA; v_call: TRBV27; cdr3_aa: CASKRLSSYEQYF; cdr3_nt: TGTGCCAGCAAGCGGTTAAGCTCCTACGAGCAGTACTTC
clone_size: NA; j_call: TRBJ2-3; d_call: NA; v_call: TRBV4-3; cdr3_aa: CASSQDEGTQYF; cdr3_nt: TGCGCCAGCAGCCAAGACGAGGGGACGCAGTATTTT
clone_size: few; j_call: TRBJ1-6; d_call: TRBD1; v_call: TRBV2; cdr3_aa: CARRTGGYNSPLHF; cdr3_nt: TGTGCCAGACGGACAGGGGGGTATAATTCACCCCTCCACTTT
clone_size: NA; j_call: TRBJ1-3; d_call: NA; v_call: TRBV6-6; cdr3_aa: CASSYSGDAGNTIYF; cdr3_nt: TGTGCCAGCAGTTACTCGGGGGACGCTGGAAACACCATATATTTT
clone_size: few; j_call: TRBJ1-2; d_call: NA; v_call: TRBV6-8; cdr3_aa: CASSKGGDYGYTF; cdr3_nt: TGTGCCAGTTCCAAGGGCGGGGACTATGGCTACACCTTC
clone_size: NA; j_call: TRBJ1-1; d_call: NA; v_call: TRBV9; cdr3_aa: CASSVGWNTEAFF; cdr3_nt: TGTGCCAGCAGCGTAGGATGGAACACTGAAGCTTTCTTT